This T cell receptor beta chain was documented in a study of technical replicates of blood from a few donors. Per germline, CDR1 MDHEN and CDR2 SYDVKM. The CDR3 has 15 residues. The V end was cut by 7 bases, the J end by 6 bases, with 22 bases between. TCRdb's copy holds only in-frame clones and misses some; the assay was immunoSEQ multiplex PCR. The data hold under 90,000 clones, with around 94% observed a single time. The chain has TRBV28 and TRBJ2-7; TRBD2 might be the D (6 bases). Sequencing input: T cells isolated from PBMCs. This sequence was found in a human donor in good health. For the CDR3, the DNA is TGTGCCAGCATCCAAGGAGGGACTGGCGGACTCGAGCAGTACTTC. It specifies CASIQGGTGGLEQYF.